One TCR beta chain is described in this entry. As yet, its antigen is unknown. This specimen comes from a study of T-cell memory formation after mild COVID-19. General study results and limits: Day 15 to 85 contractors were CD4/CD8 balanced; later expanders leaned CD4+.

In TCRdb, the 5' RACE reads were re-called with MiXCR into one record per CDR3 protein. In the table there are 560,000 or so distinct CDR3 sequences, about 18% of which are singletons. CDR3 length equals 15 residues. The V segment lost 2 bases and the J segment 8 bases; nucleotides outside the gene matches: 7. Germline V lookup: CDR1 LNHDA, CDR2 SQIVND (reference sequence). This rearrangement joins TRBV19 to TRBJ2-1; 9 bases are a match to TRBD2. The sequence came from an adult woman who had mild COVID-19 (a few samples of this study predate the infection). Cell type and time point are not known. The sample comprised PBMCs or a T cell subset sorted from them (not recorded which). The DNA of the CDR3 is TGTGCCAGTAGTATAATGGCGGGAGGGAGTGATGAGCAGTTCTTC. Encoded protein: CASSIMAGGSDEQFF.